The clone carrying this T cell receptor beta chain has ten or more counts. Antigen specificity is unknown. This sample is part of a study of T-cell reconstitution after alpha-beta-depleted transplantation in children. The study, taken as a whole, reports: Hyperexpanded clones declined; after one year, newly produced T cells mostly supplied diversity. The origin of alpha-beta T cells about two months after transplant was reportedly several hundred expanded graft clones. The high TCRbeta diversity at day 60 in some patients came from surviving recipient T cells and thymic progenitors.

The CDR3 covers 13 residues. V gave up 7 bases and J gave up 3 bases, with 13 bases separating them. From germline, CDR1 is MNHEY and CDR2 SVGEGT. Unique molecular identifiers were incorporated into the prepared TCRbeta library. Each CDR3 protein gets one entry after TCRdb re-called the PCR reads with MiXCR. The data show hundreds of thousands of distinct CDR3 sequences, 13% seen once. Material: PBMCs, mostly from graft donor cells, obtained 360 days after TCRalphabeta/CD19-depleted stem cell transplant. The source is a male patient younger than 18 who had a stem cell transplant for acute myeloid leukemia, so the T cells may come from the graft donor. The chain uses TRBV6-2 or TRBV6-3 and TRBJ2-7, with D perhaps assigned TRBD1 or TRBD2 (5 bases each). The CDR3 nucleotides read TGTGCCAGCACCGGGACGCAACTCTACGAGCAGTACTTC. This gives the protein CASTGTQLYEQYF.